A single sample is the source of the 4 T cell receptor beta chains below, sequenced in a study of identical twins. TCRdb ran MiXCR on the 5' RACE reads and lists one entry per CDR3 protein. Of about 490,000 distinct CDR3 sequences detected, 15% appear once; the ten largest clones hold 0.35% to 0.45%. These data are also associated with another study on yellow fever vaccine responses in identical twins.

Material for sequencing was CD4+ T cells sorted from blood. These receptors were obtained from a woman aged 18-30 years in good health.

The rearrangement links TRBV3-1 to TRBJ1-6; D is possibly TRBD1 (5 bases). The CDR3 spans 14 residues. Between the trimmed V and J ends, which lost 2 bases and 8 bases, there was a span of 10 bases. CDR1 and CDR2 from the germline V gene are LGHDT and YNNKEL (reference sequence). CDR3 nucleotide sequence: TGTGCCAGCAGCCAACGGGGCTTGGATTCACCCCTCCACTTT. Amino acid sequence: CASSQRGLDSPLHF. The full variable domain, in which reference TRBV3-1 and TRBJ1-6 provide the parts outside the CDR3, is DTAVSQTPKYLVTQMGNDKSIKCEQNLGHDTMYWYKQDSKKFLKIMFSYNNKELIINETVPNRFSPKSPDKAHLNLHINSLELGDSAVYFCASSQRGLDSPLHFGNGTRLTVT.

The chain links TRBV6-5 to TRBJ2-3, with D possibly TRBD1 on 6 matching bases. The V gene lost 1 base and the J gene lost 3 bases, with 11 bases spanning the gap. The CDR3 covers 15 residues. The V gene's germline CDR1 is MNHEY and CDR2 SVGAGI. CDR3 loop: CASSYWGRRTDTQYF. In nucleotides, the CDR3 is TGTGCCAGCAGTTACTGGGGGCGGCGTACAGATACGCAGTATTTT.

Concerning this clonotype: As the CDR3 is not closed by the conserved phenylalanine or tryptophan, this likely results from a read error. The chain combines TRBV24-1 with TRBJ2-7; TRBD1 matches 7 bases. Germline V gene sequence: CDR1 KGHDR, CDR2 SFDVKD. The CDR3 consists of 17 residues. With 2 bases clipped from V and 7 bases from J, the junction kept 16 bases outside the gene matches. The DNA for the CDR3 is TGTGCCACCAGTGATTCGCCCTCGACAGGGCGGTTATTTGAGCAGTACTTA. Encoded protein: CATSDSPSTGRLFEQYL.

This clonotype turned up a few times. The chain has TRBV2 and TRBJ1-1, with 9 bases that match TRBD1. The CDR3 has 15 residues. With 4 bases clipped from V and 4 bases from J, the junction kept 7 bases outside the gene matches. CDR1 SNHLY and CDR2 FYNNEI come from the germline V gene. The CDR3 reads CASSGRDRVITEAFF. The DNA for the CDR3 is TGTGCCAGCAGTGGTAGGGACAGGGTTATCACTGAAGCTTTCTTT.